This T cell receptor (beta chain) comes out of a study of radiotherapy plus CTLA-4 blockade in lung cancer. Whole-study context: Roughly 17% of patients responded objectively, and around 32% achieved disease control. General study results and limits: Increased serum interferon-beta after radiation also reportedly predicted response strongly. Clones derived from tumor TCRs expanded in blood after radiotherapy plus ipilimumab.

Trimming at V came to 4 bases and at J to 2 bases, leaving 8 bases not matched to a gene. The CDR3 has 16 residues. CDR1 is SGHNT, CDR2 YYREEE, per germline (reference sequence). With regard to this clone: Its antigen is currently unknown.

Ipilimumab CTLA-4 blockade and focal radiation were given to patients with chemo-refractory metastatic non-small-cell lung cancer. Data came from immunoSEQ multiplex PCR; TCRdb stores just in-frame clones and leaves some out. The sample lists over 100,000 clones; roughly 80% were seen once. The V and J genes are TRBV5-4 and TRBJ2-2; 7 positions agree with TRBD1. The sequence was collected from a human donor with non-small cell lung cancer that progressed on radiotherapy plus ipilimumab. Some clones in this sample may be carry-over from other donors' samples. Here the sequenced sample was peripheral blood, taken from a patient treated with radiotherapy plus ipilimumab. DNA for the CDR3: TGTGCCAGCAGCCCACCGGGACAGATCAACACCGGGGAGCTGTTTTTT. This translates into CASSPPGQINTGELFF.